This T cell receptor beta chain derives from a study of T cells in Graves' hyperthyroidism and ophthalmopathy. Study background: Peripheral blood was drawn at first diagnosis, prior to all treatment.

From RNA transcripts, TCR beta CDR3 regions were amplified. During a first-round RT-PCR of the TCR CDR3, the HTBI primer set was used. TCRdb reanalysed the multiplex PCR reads using MiXCR and keeps one entry per CDR3 protein. The sample lists hundreds of thousands of distinct CDR3 sequences; approximately 15% were seen once. Concerning this clonotype itself: The antigen remains unidentified.

Overall study findings and caveats: Ophthalmopathy prediction by the model preceded onset by a median approximately 6.1 months. Ophthalmopathy and stable hyperthyroidism were separated by a 13 V-J model.

CDR1 and CDR2 (germline): MNHNS, SASEGT. The length of the CDR3 is 14 residues. The junction had 10 bases not matched to a gene; V was cut back by 10 bases and J by 6 bases. This receptor was taken from a woman between 18 and 30 years old with Graves' hyperthyroidism. V usage is TRBV6-1 and J usage is TRBJ2-1; 9 bases line up with TRBD1. The sequenced sample was blood. CDR3 amino acids: CATRTGAQGNEQFF. The CDR3 DNA sequence: TGTGCCACCCGGACAGGGGCGCAGGGCAATGAGCAGTTCTTC.